One sample yielded the 8 T cell receptor beta chains listed below, sequenced in a study of beta chain features in type 1 diabetes. The authors reverse transcribed all of the isolated RNA, so sequencing captured expressed TCRB transcripts. The method was immunoSEQ multiplex PCR; TCRdb's version includes in-frame clones alone and lacks a portion of them. The sample records 900,000 or so clones, under 20% being singletons. Sequencing was done on a sample of naive CD4+ T cells from blood. The receptors shown here come from a young woman in good health.

The V call is TRBV5-1, the J call TRBJ2-3, with 15 bases fitting TRBD2. This CDR3 has 15 residues. Unmatched junction bases numbered 2, after V lost 4 bases and J lost 5 bases. Per germline, CDR1 SGHRS and CDR2 YFSETQ. This chain's CDR3 is CASSKGLAGGDTQYF. In nucleotides, the CDR3 is TGCGCCAGCAGCAAGGGACTAGCGGGAGGAGATACGCAGTATTTT.

This clone was detected a few times. At one end the junction does not follow the germline gene, possibly because of a read error. CDR3 bases: TGCAGTGCTAGTGTACAGGGGTGGGTGCACTTC. Amino acid sequence: CSASVQGWVHF. The chain links TRBV20-1 to TRBJ2-4; the match to TRBD1 covers 7 bases. CDR3 size: 11 residues. The V gene's germline CDR1 is DFQATT and CDR2 SNEGSKA (reference sequence).

The chain is built from TRBV28 and TRBJ1-2; D gene unclear. V shed 5 bases and J shed 6 bases, with 10 bases lying between them. CDR1 is MDHEN, CDR2 SYDVKM, per germline. This CDR3 has 12 residues. CDR3 protein: CASSPGRNGYTF. The CDR3 bases are TGTGCCAGCAGTCCCGGGAGAAATGGCTACACCTTC.

This clone was recorded a few times. Compared with germline, one end of the junction differs, possibly owing to a read error. V is TRBV7-7 and J is TRBJ2-3; D call uncertain. The germline V gene has CDR1 SSHAT and CDR2 FNYEAQ (reference sequence). CDR3 length: 12 amino acids. CDR3 protein: CASSFFSYTQYF. DNA for the CDR3: TGTGCTAGCAGCTTCTTTTCGTATACGCAGTATTTT.

This chain links TRBV7-3 with TRBJ2-1, with TRBD1 matching 7 bases. Trimming cost V 5 bases and J 7 bases; bases outside gene matches: 8. The V gene's germline CDR1 is SGHTA and CDR2 FQGTGA. CDR3 length: 14 residues. CDR3 sequence reads: CASSRGQTGNEQFF. In DNA, the CDR3 is TGTGCCAGCAGCCGGGGACAGACCGGTAATGAGCAGTTCTTC.

V usage is TRBV28 and J usage is TRBJ2-7, with 9 bases matching TRBD1. This CDR3 is 14 amino acids long. In germline, CDR1 is MDHEN, CDR2 SYDVKM. V dropped 7 bases and J dropped 2; count of bases not matched to a gene: 6. The CDR3 region is CASMTTGGAYEQYF. In nucleotides, the CDR3 is TGTGCCAGCATGACGACAGGGGGAGCCTACGAGCAGTACTTC.

This clone was counted between two and nine times. This chain uses TRBV5-1 with TRBJ2-1, with D perhaps matching TRBD1 (6 bases). Looked up from germline, CDR1 is SGHRS and CDR2 is YFSETQ. The CDR3 sequence is 13 residues long. Trimming took off 2 bases at V and 9 bases at J, with 12 bases between the two ends. The CDR3 nucleotides are TGCGCCAGCAGCTTCCTACAGGGCACTGAGCAGTTCTTC. It is translated as CASSFLQGTEQFF.

The rearrangement uses TRBV11-2 and TRBJ2-2; no clear D. This CDR3 comprises 14 residues. Germline lookup yields CDR1 SGHAT and CDR2 FQNNGV. V lost 0 bases to trimming and J lost 6 bases, with 8 bases between them. CDR3 sequence reads: CASSLEVAPGELFF. The CDR3, as DNA: TGTGCCAGCAGCTTAGAAGTGGCTCCCGGGGAGCTGTTTTTT.